This record looks at one T cell receptor (beta chain) sequence and its context. Its antigen is as yet unknown. There were no participants with HIV treated outside the United States. The sample comes from a study of long-term antiretroviral therapy in people with HIV. Study-level results: HIV repertoires showed narrower CDR3 length ranges than controls.

CDR1 and CDR2 (germline): SGHAT, FQNNGV. V lost 2 bases and J 7 bases, leaving 11 bases between the germline ends. The CDR3 length is 13 residues. Running of the v3.0 immunoSEQ assay took place at survey level. Per-sample TRB depth target: about 40,000-55,000 T-cell genomes. Profiling relied on immunoSEQ multiplex PCR, and the TCRdb table lists in-frame clones only, not all of them. The sample has over 25,000 clones, around 80% seen once. The chain combines TRBV11-2 with TRBJ1-2; unclear D gene. The specimen comprised unsorted PBMCs, sampled nearly 2.9 years after starting antiretroviral therapy. This TCR was recovered from a man aged 30 to 45 with HIV. The CDR3 reads CASSLPTLAGYTF. The CDR3, as DNA: TGTGCCAGCAGCTTACCGACTTTGGCTGGCTACACCTTC.